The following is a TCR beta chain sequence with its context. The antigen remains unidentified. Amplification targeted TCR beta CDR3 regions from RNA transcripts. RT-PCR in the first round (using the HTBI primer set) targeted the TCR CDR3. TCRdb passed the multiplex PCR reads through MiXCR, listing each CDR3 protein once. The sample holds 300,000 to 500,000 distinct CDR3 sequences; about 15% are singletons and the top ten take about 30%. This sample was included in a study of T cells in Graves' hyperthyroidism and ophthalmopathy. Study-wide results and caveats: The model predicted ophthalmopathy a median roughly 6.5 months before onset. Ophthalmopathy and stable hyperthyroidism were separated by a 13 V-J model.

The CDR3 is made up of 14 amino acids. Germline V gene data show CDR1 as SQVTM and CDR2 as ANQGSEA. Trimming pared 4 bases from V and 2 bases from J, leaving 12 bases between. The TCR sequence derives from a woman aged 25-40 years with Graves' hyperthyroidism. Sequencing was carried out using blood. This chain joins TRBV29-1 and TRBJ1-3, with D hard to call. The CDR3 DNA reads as TGCAGCGTTGGGAGTACCACCGCTGGAAACACCATATATTTT. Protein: CSVGSTTAGNTIYF.